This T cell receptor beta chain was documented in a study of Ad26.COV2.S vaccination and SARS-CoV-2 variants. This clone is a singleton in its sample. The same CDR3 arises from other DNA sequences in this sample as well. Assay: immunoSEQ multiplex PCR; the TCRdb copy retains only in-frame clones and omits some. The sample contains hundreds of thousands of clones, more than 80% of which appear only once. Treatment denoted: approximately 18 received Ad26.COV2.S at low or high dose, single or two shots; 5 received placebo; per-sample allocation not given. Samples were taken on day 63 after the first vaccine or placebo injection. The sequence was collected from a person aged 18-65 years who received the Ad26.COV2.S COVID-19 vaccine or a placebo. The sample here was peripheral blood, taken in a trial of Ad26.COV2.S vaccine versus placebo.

The CDR3 loop is CASSPGGSNQPQHF. The CDR3 region has the DNA TGTGCCAGCAGTCCCGGGGGGTCCAATCAGCCCCAGCATTTT. This rearrangement joins TRBV27 to TRBJ1-5; tentatively, D is TRBD1 (5 bases). CDR1 is MNHEY and CDR2 is SMNVEV in the germline V gene (reference sequence). CDR3 size: 14 residues. The V end lost 5 bases, the J end lost 3 bases, and 11 bases lay between the germline ends.